The rows below give T cell receptor beta chains drawn from one sample of a study of read filtering for tumor transcriptome and immune sequencing. Via MiXCR, TCRdb re-called the reads, giving one row per CDR3 protein. This table has around 50,000 distinct CDR3 sequences, 20% to 25% appearing once. Material for sequencing was a population of CD138-negative cells sorted from bone marrow. The receptors stem from a donor aged 40 or older with multiple myeloma. Each CDR3 is given with its conserved first and last residue. Fields, in order: J gene, clone size, D gene, V gene, CDR3 DNA, CDR3 protein. D genes are given only for firm matches. Clone size is stated in some rows and not others, as once, few, many or a class when expanded.

J gene: TRBJ1-1; clone size: many; D gene: TRBD1; V gene: TRBV2; CDR3 DNA: TGTGCCAGCCCGGACAGGACGAACACTGAAGCTTTCTTT; CDR3 protein: CASPDRTNTEAFF
J gene: TRBJ2-1; clone size: many; D gene: .; V gene: TRBV12-3/TRBV12-4; CDR3 DNA: TGTGCCAGCGACTCTGGGAGCGGCGAGCAGTTCTTC; CDR3 protein: CASDSGSGEQFF
J gene: TRBJ2-3; clone size: many; D gene: .; V gene: TRBV3-1; CDR3 DNA: TGTGCCAGCAGCCCAGCAGTGTCGGCAAACACAGATACGCAGTATTTT; CDR3 protein: CASSPAVSANTDTQYF
J gene: TRBJ1-2; clone size: many; D gene: .; V gene: TRBV29-1; CDR3 DNA: TGCAGCGTTACCACAGGGAAGGGTAACTATGGCTACACCTTC; CDR3 protein: CSVTTGKGNYGYTF
J gene: TRBJ2-5; clone size: many; D gene: TRBD2; V gene: TRBV6-6; CDR3 DNA: TGTGCCAGCAGTTACCGCCCACTAGCGGATCAAGAGACCCAGTACTTC; CDR3 protein: CASSYRPLADQETQYF
J gene: TRBJ1-3; clone size: .; D gene: .; V gene: TRBV12-3/TRBV12-4; CDR3 DNA: TGTGCCAGCAGCGAGACAGTTGGAAACACCATATATTTT; CDR3 protein: CASSETVGNTIYF
J gene: TRBJ2-3; clone size: many; D gene: TRBD1; V gene: TRBV12-3/TRBV12-4; CDR3 DNA: TGTGCCAGCAGTTTGGGGACAGCTAGCACAGATACGCAGTATTTT; CDR3 protein: CASSLGTASTDTQYF
J gene: TRBJ2-2; clone size: many; D gene: .; V gene: TRBV5-1; CDR3 DNA: TGCGCCAGCAGCTTGATTCTCGGGGGACCACCTAAGGAGGGGAACACCGGGGAGCTGTTTTTT; CDR3 protein: CASSLILGGPPKEGNTGELFF
J gene: TRBJ1-1; clone size: many; D gene: .; V gene: TRBV2; CDR3 DNA: TGTGCCAGCAGTGATGGACGGTTGAACACTGAAGCTTTCTTT; CDR3 protein: CASSDGRLNTEAFF
J gene: TRBJ1-5; clone size: .; D gene: .; V gene: TRBV12-3/TRBV12-4; CDR3 DNA: TGTGCCAGCACCCTTGTCGGGGGCAATCAGCCCCAGCATTTT; CDR3 protein: CASTLVGGNQPQHF
J gene: TRBJ1-5; clone size: many; D gene: .; V gene: TRBV28; CDR3 DNA: TGTGCCAGCAGTCCCCGTTGGGGGAGCAATCAGCCCCAGCATTTT; CDR3 protein: CASSPRWGSNQPQHF
J gene: TRBJ2-1; clone size: many; D gene: .; V gene: TRBV7-3; CDR3 DNA: TGTGCCAGCAGCTTAACAGGGGACAATGAGCAGTTCTTC; CDR3 protein: CASSLTGDNEQFF
J gene: TRBJ2-7; clone size: many; D gene: TRBD1; V gene: TRBV19; CDR3 DNA: TGTGCCACCGGAGGACAGGGGGGCTACGAGCAGTACTTC; CDR3 protein: CATGGQGGYEQYF
J gene: TRBJ2-2; clone size: .; D gene: .; V gene: TRBV30; CDR3 DNA: TGTGCCTGGAGTGTTGGACCCTTTATAAACACCGGGAAGCTGTTTTTT; CDR3 protein: CAWSVGPFINTGKLFF
J gene: TRBJ2-1; clone size: many; D gene: TRBD2; V gene: TRBV6-5; CDR3 DNA: TGTGCCAGCTGGATGAGCGGGAGCCTCTACAATGAGCAGTTCTTC; CDR3 protein: CASWMSGSLYNEQFF
J gene: TRBJ2-4; clone size: .; D gene: TRBD2; V gene: TRBV4-2; CDR3 DNA: TGTGCCAGCAGCCAGGGGACCGGGGGGAGCCTAGCCAAAAACATTCAGTACTTC; CDR3 protein: CASSQGTGGSLAKNIQYF
J gene: TRBJ1-4; clone size: many; D gene: TRBD1; V gene: TRBV29-1; CDR3 DNA: TGCAGCGTCGCACCGGGACAGGGGAAAGGCTACGGTGAAAAACTGTTTTTT; CDR3 protein: CSVAPGQGKGYGEKLFF
J gene: TRBJ2-1; clone size: .; D gene: .; V gene: TRBV21-1; CDR3 DNA: TGTGCCAGCTCGGGACTAGAGGGCGCGGATGAGCAGTTCTTC; CDR3 protein: CASSGLEGADEQFF
J gene: TRBJ2-2; clone size: many; D gene: .; V gene: TRBV27; CDR3 DNA: TGTGCCAGCAGTTTATCTGGCCTCCTCACCGGGGAGCTGTTTTTT; CDR3 protein: CASSLSGLLTGELFF
J gene: TRBJ1-3; clone size: many; D gene: TRBD1; V gene: TRBV4-1; CDR3 DNA: TGCGCCAGCAGCCAAGATACAGGGGGCTTGTCTGGAAACACCATATATTTT; CDR3 protein: CASSQDTGGLSGNTIYF
J gene: TRBJ2-2; clone size: once; D gene: TRBD2; V gene: TRBV12-3/TRBV12-4; CDR3 DNA: TGTGCCAGCAGCCCACAACCGCCGGGACTAGCGGTTCTGTTTTTT; CDR3 protein: CASSPQPPGLAVLFF
J gene: TRBJ2-5; clone size: many; D gene: .; V gene: TRBV18; CDR3 DNA: TGTGCCAGCTCACCACCTCTACTGGGGGAAGAGACCCAGTACTTC; CDR3 protein: CASSPPLLGEETQYF
J gene: TRBJ2-1; clone size: .; D gene: .; V gene: TRBV7-2; CDR3 DNA: TGTGCCAGCACTACCTCGCGGAGCGACAATGAGCAGTTCTTC; CDR3 protein: CASTTSRSDNEQFF
J gene: TRBJ1-5; clone size: .; D gene: .; V gene: TRBV5-1; CDR3 DNA: TGCGCCAGCAGCTGGGGTATAGGGGGGATTGGTCAGCCCCAGCATTTT; CDR3 protein: CASSWGIGGIGQPQHF
J gene: TRBJ2-5; clone size: many; D gene: TRBD1; V gene: TRBV20-1; CDR3 DNA: TGCAGTGCTAGAGATTCGGAGACAGGGGCCCCAGAGACCCAGTACTTC; CDR3 protein: CSARDSETGAPETQYF
J gene: TRBJ2-7; clone size: .; D gene: TRBD1; V gene: TRBV28; CDR3 DNA: TGTGCCAGCAGTTTAACCCACAGGGGGCGAATAAGCGAGCAGTACTTC; CDR3 protein: CASSLTHRGRISEQYF
J gene: TRBJ2-1; clone size: many; D gene: .; V gene: TRBV29-1; CDR3 DNA: TGCACCCTTCGGGTCGCAGGTGGGCATGAGCAGTTCTTC; CDR3 protein: CTLRVAGGHEQFF
J gene: TRBJ2-7; clone size: once; D gene: .; V gene: TRBV5-6; CDR3 DNA: TGTGCCAGCAGCTCGGGAGTATACGAGCAGTACTTC; CDR3 protein: CASSSGVYEQYF
J gene: TRBJ2-1; clone size: medium-sized; D gene: TRBD2; V gene: TRBV6-6; CDR3 DNA: TGTGCCAGCAGCCCGGGACTAACCTTACGAGAGGATGAGCAGTTCTTC; CDR3 protein: CASSPGLTLREDEQFF
J gene: TRBJ2-2; clone size: few; D gene: .; V gene: TRBV30; CDR3 DNA: TGTGCCTGGAGGAGGCAGAGCACCGGGGAGCTGTTTTTT; CDR3 protein: CAWRRQSTGELFF
J gene: TRBJ2-3; clone size: many; D gene: .; V gene: TRBV18; CDR3 DNA: TGTGCCAGCTCACCTCCAACGGCTGGGGATACGCAGTATTTT; CDR3 protein: CASSPPTAGDTQYF
J gene: TRBJ2-5; clone size: .; D gene: .; V gene: TRBV6-1; CDR3 DNA: TGTGCCAGCAGTGATCTGGGGGGTAGGCGGGAGACCCAGTACTTC; CDR3 protein: CASSDLGGRRETQYF
J gene: TRBJ1-5; clone size: .; D gene: .; V gene: TRBV12-3/TRBV12-4; CDR3 DNA: TGTGCCAGCAGCCCCAAGTTTAGACAGGGCAATCAGCCCCAGCATTTT; CDR3 protein: CASSPKFRQGNQPQHF
J gene: TRBJ2-4; clone size: many; D gene: .; V gene: TRBV6-2/TRBV6-3; CDR3 DNA: TGTGCCAGCGCGGGCGCCAAAAACATTCAGTACTTC; CDR3 protein: CASAGAKNIQYF
J gene: TRBJ2-1; clone size: many; D gene: .; V gene: TRBV9; CDR3 DNA: TGTGCCAGCAGCTTTCGGACCGACAGCTCCTACAATGAGCAGTTCTTC; CDR3 protein: CASSFRTDSSYNEQFF
J gene: TRBJ2-1; clone size: many; D gene: .; V gene: TRBV7-2; CDR3 DNA: TGTGCCAGCAGCTTAGTCAGCGTTGAGCAGTTCTTC; CDR3 protein: CASSLVSVEQFF
J gene: TRBJ2-2; clone size: large; D gene: .; V gene: TRBV6-1; CDR3 DNA: TGTGCCAGCAGTCCGACGGCCGGGGAGCTGTTTTTT; CDR3 protein: CASSPTAGELFF
J gene: TRBJ2-3; clone size: few; D gene: TRBD1; V gene: TRBV28; CDR3 DNA: TGTGCCAGCAGTGGGTCAGGGGGCGTAGATACGCAGTATTTT; CDR3 protein: CASSGSGGVDTQYF
J gene: TRBJ2-1; clone size: .; D gene: TRBD2; V gene: TRBV29-1; CDR3 DNA: TGCAGCGTCCTACTCCTACTAAGCGGGAGTGGAAATGAGCAGTTCTTC; CDR3 protein: CSVLLLLSGSGNEQFF
J gene: TRBJ2-3; clone size: many; D gene: .; V gene: TRBV30; CDR3 DNA: TGTGCCTGGAGTTTCTACATAGCAGGTGATACGCAGTATTTT; CDR3 protein: CAWSFYIAGDTQYF
J gene: TRBJ2-3; clone size: .; D gene: .; V gene: TRBV28; CDR3 DNA: TGTGCCAGCAGTTTGGGCTGGGCGGTGCAGTATTTT; CDR3 protein: CASSLGWAVQYF
J gene: TRBJ2-1; clone size: many; D gene: .; V gene: TRBV11-1; CDR3 DNA: TGTGCCAGCACCCGCCCGGAAGGAAGACACAATGAGCAGTTCTTC; CDR3 protein: CASTRPEGRHNEQFF
J gene: TRBJ2-1; clone size: many; D gene: TRBD1; V gene: TRBV27; CDR3 DNA: TGTGCCAGCAGTTTACGCGGGACAGGGGTGTACAATGAGCAGTTCTTC; CDR3 protein: CASSLRGTGVYNEQFF
J gene: TRBJ1-4; clone size: .; D gene: .; V gene: TRBV13; CDR3 DNA: TGTGCCAGCAGCTTAGTCGAGACTCCTGGAGTAAGGGGAAAACTGTTTTTT; CDR3 protein: CASSLVETPGVRGKLFF
J gene: TRBJ1-5; clone size: .; D gene: TRBD1; V gene: TRBV28; CDR3 DNA: TGTGCCACGCTCAGGGGGTTTAATAGCAATCAGCCCCAGCATTTT; CDR3 protein: CATLRGFNSNQPQHF
J gene: TRBJ2-1; clone size: .; D gene: TRBD1; V gene: TRBV7-9; CDR3 DNA: TGTGCCACCAGCAAAGGACAGGGGAAGATCGGTGAGCGGTTCTTC; CDR3 protein: CATSKGQGKIGERFF
J gene: TRBJ1-2; clone size: .; D gene: TRBD1; V gene: TRBV20-1; CDR3 DNA: TGCAGTGCAACGCAACAGGGGGACTATGGCTACACCTTC; CDR3 protein: CSATQQGDYGYTF
J gene: TRBJ2-7; clone size: .; D gene: .; V gene: TRBV7-6; CDR3 DNA: TGTGCTTCCAGGTCTAGCTCCTACAGTGAGCAGTACTTC; CDR3 protein: CASRSSSYSEQYF
J gene: TRBJ2-7; clone size: many; D gene: TRBD1; V gene: TRBV20-1; CDR3 DNA: TGCAGTGCCGTGGGCAGGGGGTTGCACGAGCAGTACTTC; CDR3 protein: CSAVGRGLHEQYF
J gene: TRBJ2-2; clone size: many; D gene: TRBD1; V gene: TRBV24-1; CDR3 DNA: TGTGCCACCAGTGAAGACCGGGACAGCTTCTCACAACCCGGGGAGCTGTTTTTT; CDR3 protein: CATSEDRDSFSQPGELFF
J gene: TRBJ1-3; clone size: few; D gene: .; V gene: TRBV20-1; CDR3 DNA: TGCAGTGCTAGAGATCGGGTTGTCCGAAACACCATATATTTT; CDR3 protein: CSARDRVVRNTIYF